This T cell receptor beta chain was captured in a study of Graves' ophthalmopathy and Graves' hyperthyroidism. About the study: The blood sample was drawn at first diagnosis and before any treatment.

Beta-chain TCR CDR3 regions were amplified from RNA transcripts. An initial RT-PCR round employing HTBI primers preceded a second-round multiplex PCR. TCRdb re-analysed the multiplex PCR reads in MiXCR, keeping a single row per CDR3 protein. Of approximately 640,000 distinct CDR3 sequences listed, 35% to 50% are singletons. The V end was cut by 4 bases, the J end by 2 bases, with 12 bases between. The CDR3 runs 15 residues. Germline V lookup: CDR1 SGHKS, CDR2 YYEKEE (reference sequence). Patients with other autoimmune diseases, uncontrolled infections, pregnancy or lactation were excluded. A diagnosis was made from clinical symptoms together with serum thyroxine, TRAb, thyroid ultrasound and orbital computed tomography. It was from under 13 ml of fresh peripheral blood that the PBMCs came.

This rearrangement joins TRBV5-5 to TRBJ1-4; D is possibly TRBD1 (5 bases). Sequenced input: peripheral blood. This receptor was obtained from an adult man with Graves' ophthalmopathy. CDR3 DNA sequence: TGTGCCAGCAGCCCCTCAGGGTCCACTAATGAAAAACTGTTTTTT. Translated: CASSPSGSTNEKLFF.